This T cell receptor beta chain was found in a study of blood T cell repertoires in COVID-19. Assay used: immunoSEQ multiplex PCR; TCRdb lists only in-frame clones, some missing. The sample records around 99,000 clones, around 80% being singletons. With 3 bases clipped from V and 5 bases from J, the junction kept 3 bases outside the gene matches. From germline, CDR1 is MDHEN and CDR2 SYDVKM. The CDR3 is made up of 14 amino acids. This TCR was sampled from a human donor in a cohort sampled during active or convalescent COVID-19. The chain combines TRBV28 with TRBJ1-2; 10 bases agree with TRBD1. The specimen sequenced was peripheral blood. The chain's CDR3 is CASSLDRGWYGYTF. CDR3 in DNA: TGTGCCAGCAGTTTGGACAGGGGGTGGTATGGCTACACCTTC.